The T cell receptor beta chain under discussion was sequenced for a study of control samples from healthy donors and cancer patients. Germline assignment: CDR1 ENHRY and CDR2 SYGVKD. The CDR3 spans 17 residues. The ends were cut back, 7 bases at V and 2 bases at J, with 18 bases in the middle. TCRdb keeps only in-frame clones here, not all; method: immunoSEQ multiplex PCR. The data contain approximately 93,000 clones, roughly 91% of them seen just once; the ten biggest clones take up about 9.5%. The chain has TRBV10-3 and TRBJ2-6; D is perhaps TRBD1 (6 bases). Sequenced sample: PBMCs. This sequence originates from a woman aged 50 to 60 with colorectal cancer. This chain's CDR3 is CAITRGAGETGANVLTF. The CDR3 region has the DNA TGTGCCATCACTCGAGGGGCAGGGGAAACTGGGGCCAACGTCCTGACTTTC.